This T cell receptor beta chain was found in a study of immune cell composition in non-small cell lung cancer (TCRdb year 2017). Regarding the complete study: Histologic subtype was assigned using H&E plus p63, CK5, Napsin A and TTF-1 immunohistochemistry, mainly lung adenocarcinoma or squamous cell carcinoma. Using Adaptive Biotechnologies, the researchers ran TCR-beta sequencing on about 32 paired NSCLC tumour and non-adjacent lung specimens, along with approximately 24 tumour-only specimens. In supplementary cohort #1, which comprised around 11 lung adenocarcinoma cases, paired tumour/lung TCR-beta sequencing was performed and TIL populations were generated so that tumour reactivity could be assessed. Several tumour specimens that had TCR-beta data belonged to rare histological subtypes and were left out of the subtype comparisons. Beyond this particular receptor, the publication reports: Significantly higher Top 10 clone scores and productive clonality were observed in lung squamous cell carcinoma than in lung adenocarcinoma tumours. Nearly half of NSCLC cases had tumour-associated clones >0.5%, with around 74% of squamous carcinomas showing such clones compared with 30% to 35% of adenocarcinomas. Across approximately 10 adenocarcinoma cases, TIL tumour reactivity correlated strongly with maximal tumour-associated clone frequency but not with overall clonality. The reactivity cohort was only 10 cases, and tumour-reactive clones were not shown to share sequences with the dominant in vivo tumour-associated clones. No significant correlation was found between smoking pack-years and tumour TCR-beta clonality.

TCR-beta CDR3 regions were amplified from genomic DNA by a two-step multiplex PCR, with the second step adding Illumina-compatible adaptors. TCR-beta immunosequencing was performed on an Illumina platform as a commercial immunoSEQ service. The original pipeline was this. Repertoires were summarised by productive clonality and by Top 10 Clones, defined as the percentage of T-cell templates derived from the ten most frequent sequences. Values for productive clonality spanned 0 to 1, where a value of 1 indicated a monoclonal population. Tumour-associated clones, identified using log10 scatter plots, were defined as sequences that made up at least 0.1% of tumour T-cell templates and were not found in the matched non-adjacent lung. Two-group comparisons used Student's t-tests, stages used ANOVA, and relationships used linear regression, analysed in GraphPad Prism7 and R. Held by TCRdb, this immuneACCESS table contains in-frame sequences only and omits some clones. Under half of the omission traces to an unresolved V gene where checked; the cause of the rest is unknown. V and J calls and clone size come straight from that table; D and trimming were deduced from the DNA. This sample comprises roughly 2,700 clones, about 76% of them detected only once. The biggest ten clones account for more than 10% of the sample.

Genomic DNA was isolated with the QIAamp DNA kit from frozen aliquots of single-cell suspensions that had not been sorted. Surgically resected non-small cell lung cancer tissue was used for the tumour samples. Tissues arrived within 2 hours of resection and were immediately processed into single-cell suspensions. Tissue was mechanically dissociated and enzymatically digested with DNase I, collagenase I and hyaluronidase for 25 to 35 minutes at 37 °C, then filtered and RBC-lysed. Concerning this clone itself: Its specific antigen is unknown. No qualities accompany the bases; no much larger clone lies one base away.

CDR1 and CDR2 are drawn from the germline V gene: SNHLY, FYNNEI. The CDR3 sequence holds 14 residues, the cysteine and phenylalanine included. The DNA shown is the 42-base CDR3, in frame from base 1. The rearranged chain carries TRBV2 and TRBJ1-1, with 7 bases in between that match TRBD1. This clonotype was obtained from a human donor with non-small cell lung cancer. The sequenced sample consisted of lung tumor tissue. The nucleotide sequence is given as TGTGCGTCCGTGGTCAGGGGGGTGAACACTGAAGCTTTCTTT. Protein translation: CASVVRGVNTEAFF.